Listed here are 30 T cell receptor beta chains from one sample, sequenced in a study of T cell repertoires in cytomegalovirus infection. Which antigens these TCRs recognize remains unknown. TCRdb reprocessed the reads via MiXCR and lists one record per CDR3 protein. The table has hundreds of thousands of distinct CDR3 sequences, around a third seen once. This specimen consisted of cultured PBMCs, obtained from culture after CMV antigen stimulation. The receptor set was obtained from a human donor in good health (CMV status not recorded). Some clones in this sample may be carry-over from other donors' samples.

This clonotype was counted a few times. This chain connects TRBV7-9 to TRBJ2-4; tentative D call: TRBD1 (5 bases). V was clipped by 5 bases and J by 8 bases, with 10 bases between them. The germline gives CDR1 SEHNR, CDR2 FQNEAQ (reference sequence). The CDR3 is 12 residues long. The CDR3 sequence is CASSPLQDIQYF. The DNA of the CDR3 is TGTGCCAGCAGCCCCCTACAGGACATTCAGTACTTC.

The V gene is TRBV20-1, the J gene TRBJ1-1; 9 nucleotides line up with TRBD1. V shed 5 bases and J 5 bases; nucleotides not matched to a gene: 6. CDR3 length: 13 residues. Germline V gene data show CDR1 as DFQATT and CDR2 as SNEGSKA (reference sequence). The CDR3 coding sequence is TGCAGTGCTCATTGGACAGGGGCAACTGAAGCTTTCTTT. Protein: CSAHWTGATEAFF.

This clonotype was detected a few times. This rearrangement joins TRBV11-2 to TRBJ2-4, with D uncertain. The CDR3 extends over 14 amino acids. Trimming shortened V by 6 bases and J by 2 bases, and 11 bases separated the two germline ends. In germline, CDR1 is SGHAT, CDR2 FQNNGV. The CDR3 nucleotides are TGTGCCAGCAGGACCCTTACATCCAAAAACATTCAGTACTTC. Protein: CASRTLTSKNIQYF.

This clonotype has a count of ten or more. The chain is built from TRBV7-2 and TRBJ2-6; D ambiguous. Germline V CDR1 and CDR2: SGHTA, FQGNSA. CDR3 length: 16 amino acids. Trimming removed 3 bases at V and 0 bases at J, with 9 bases between. The CDR3 coding sequence is TGTGCCAGCAGCTTGGCCTCGGACTCTGGGGCCAACGTCCTGACTTTC. This encodes CASSLASDSGANVLTF. Supplemented by reference TRBV7-2 and TRBJ2-6, the full variable domain reads GAGVSQSPSNKVTEKGKDVELRCDPISGHTALYWYRQSLGQGLEFLIYFQGNSAPDKSGLPSDRFSAERTGGSVSTLTIQRTQQEDSAVYLCASSLASDSGANVLTFGAGSRLTVL.

The chain uses TRBV12-3 or TRBV12-4 and TRBJ2-7, with 8 bases that match TRBD2. This CDR3 comprises 14 residues. V gave up 4 bases and J gave up 2 bases; unmatched junction bases: 4. CDR3 in DNA: TGTGCCAGCAGTTACGGGGGGGGGGCCTACGAGCAGTACTTC. It specifies CASSYGGGAYEQYF.

This clonotype appeared a few times. The rearrangement uses TRBV25-1 and TRBJ2-3; 7 positions match TRBD2. The CDR3 totals 17 residues. Germline CDR1 is MGHDK and CDR2 is SYGVNS. V shed 4 bases, J shed 2 bases, and the junction held 12 bases outside the gene matches. This CDR3 is CASSATVIAGFTDTQYF. The CDR3 bases are TGTGCCAGCAGTGCAACGGTAATAGCGGGCTTCACAGATACGCAGTATTTT.

In DNA, the CDR3 is TGTGCCAGCAGCTTAGGATGGCAGGGGGGCCACAATGAGCAGTTCTTC. It codes for CASSLGWQGGHNEQFF. The gene calls are TRBV7-2 and TRBJ2-1, with D tentatively TRBD1 (7 bases). Trimming took off 1 base at V and 5 bases at J, with 15 bases between the two ends. The CDR3 extends over 16 amino acids. Looked up from germline, CDR1 is SGHTA and CDR2 is FQGNSA.

This clonotype was counted between two and nine times. The rearrangement joins TRBV6-6 to TRBJ1-2, with D perhaps matching TRBD1 (5 bases). The V and J ends lost 6 bases and 5 bases respectively, with 19 bases between them. In germline, CDR1 is MNHNY, CDR2 SVGAGI (reference sequence). The CDR3 is 15 amino acids. The CDR3 loop is CASRNRLDDLYGYTF. The CDR3 nucleotides read TGTGCCAGCAGAAACAGGTTGGATGACCTATATGGCTACACCTTC.

V gene TRBV4-3 combines with J gene TRBJ2-7, with D possibly matching TRBD2 (6 bases). The germline CDR1 and CDR2 sequences are LGHNA and YSLEER. The germline V and J ends were trimmed by 0 bases and 3 bases, with 24 bases remaining between them. The CDR3 is made up of 19 amino acids. The CDR3 region is CASSQELELGGQEGYEQYF. The CDR3 bases are TGCGCCAGCAGCCAAGAGCTGGAATTGGGCGGGCAGGAGGGCTACGAGCAGTACTTC.

The chain employs TRBV5-4 and TRBJ2-7; D is uncertain. V was cut by 0 bases and J by 0 bases, with 10 bases left in between. This CDR3 is 15 amino acids long. In germline, CDR1 is SGHNT, CDR2 YYREEE (reference sequence). The CDR3 region has the DNA TGTGCCAGCAGCTTGGTGGCGAGCAGCTCCTACGAGCAGTACTTC. Translated, it gives CASSLVASSSYEQYF.

This sequence joins TRBV7-6 and TRBJ1-2, with D uncertain. V lost 0 bases and J lost 3, with 8 bases in between. CDR1 and CDR2 (germline): SGHVS, FNYEAQ. The CDR3 is 14 amino acids. The CDR3 coding sequence is TGTGCCAGCAGCTTAGCCCCTAAGGACTATGGCTACACCTTC. This codes for CASSLAPKDYGYTF.

V usage is TRBV20-1 and J usage is TRBJ2-2; D not resolved. The germline gives CDR1 DFQATT, CDR2 SNEGSKA (reference sequence). Trimming pared 0 bases from V and 3 bases from J, leaving 11 bases between. This CDR3 is built from 15 residues. In DNA, the CDR3 is TGCAGTGCTAGAGAGTCCCCTCTGTACACCGGGGAGCTGTTTTTT. Residues: CSARESPLYTGELFF.

The chain is built from TRBV5-4 and TRBJ1-3; no definite D call. Germline lookup yields CDR1 SGHNT and CDR2 YYREEE (reference sequence). This CDR3 contains 16 residues. V was shortened by 0 bases and J by 0 bases, with 10 bases between the two germline ends. As DNA, the CDR3 is TGTGCCAGCAGCTTGGGGCCGAAAAGCTCTGGAAACACCATATATTTT. Translated: CASSLGPKSSGNTIYF.

CDR3: CASSPRHSNTIYF. Here the CDR3 DNA reads TGTGCCAGCAGCCCCCGACACTCAAACACCATATATTTT. The V gene is TRBV7-2, the J gene TRBJ1-3; no reliable D call. The germline V and J ends were trimmed by 5 bases and 6 bases, with 11 bases remaining between them. This CDR3 region has 13 residues. Germline CDR1 and CDR2: SGHTA and FQGNSA. The full variable domain, with the rest looked up from reference TRBV7-2 and TRBJ1-3, is GAGVSQSPSNKVTEKGKDVELRCDPISGHTALYWYRQSLGQGLEFLIYFQGNSAPDKSGLPSDRFSAERTGGSVSTLTIQRTQQEDSAVYLCASSPRHSNTIYFGEGSWLTVV.

The chain is built from TRBV7-6 and TRBJ1-3, with no clear D. Germline V gene sequence: CDR1 SGHVS, CDR2 FNYEAQ. Trimming stripped 8 bases from V and 4 bases from J, with 12 bases between. This CDR3 is 13 amino acids long. The CDR3 bases are TGTGCCAGCCGCCCCCGTAGGGGAAACACCATATATTTT. Protein product: CASRPRRGNTIYF.

The genes are TRBV4-1 and TRBJ2-7; 8 bases are a match to TRBD1. Per the germline V gene, CDR1 is MGHRA and CDR2 is YSYEKL. This CDR3 comprises 15 residues. V shed 0 bases, J shed 4 bases, and the junction held 5 bases outside the gene matches. The DNA for the CDR3 is TGCGCCAGCAGCCAAGAACCGGGACAGGCTTACGAGCAGTACTTC. It translates to CASSQEPGQAYEQYF.

V and J are TRBV10-2 and TRBJ2-7; D may match TRBD1 or TRBD2 (5 bases each). Germline loops: CDR1 WSHSY, CDR2 SAAADI. CDR3 length equals 11 residues. The V end lost 6 bases, the J end lost 9 bases, and 12 bases lay between the germline ends. CDR3 DNA sequence: TGCGCCAGCAGGGGACCCGACGGGCAGTACTTC. This translates into CASRGPDGQYF.

This clonotype showed up many times. The gene calls are TRBV7-2 and TRBJ2-3, with D hard to call. V was pared by 5 bases and J by 0 bases, with 9 bases between. In germline, CDR1 is SGHTA, CDR2 FQGNSA. The CDR3 spans 14 residues. The CDR3 region is CASSPRLSTDTQYF. The CDR3 bases are TGTGCCAGCAGCCCTCGACTGAGCACAGATACGCAGTATTTT.

This clonotype was seen a handful of times. The J gene is TRBJ1-1, the V gene TRBV28; maybe TRBD1 (5 bases). The CDR3 has 14 residues. V was pared by 4 bases and J by 4 bases, with 13 bases between. CDR1 and CDR2 from the germline V gene are MDHEN and SYDVKM. CDR3: CASSWGTWRTEAFF. CDR3 DNA: TGTGCCAGCAGTTGGGGGACCTGGCGCACTGAAGCTTTCTTT.

The rearrangement joins TRBV6-6 to TRBJ1-5; 8 bases align to TRBD1. V was pared by 5 bases and J by 5 bases, with 5 bases of the junction left unmatched. The CDR3 runs 14 residues. CDR1 is MNHNY, CDR2 SVGAGI, per germline (reference sequence). The DNA of the CDR3 is TGTGCCAGCAGTGATCGGACAGGGTATCAGCCCCAGCATTTT. Its translation is CASSDRTGYQPQHF.

The genes are TRBV20-1 and TRBJ2-1; either TRBD1 or TRBD2 may fit D (6 bases each). The CDR3 runs to 14 residues. Trimming stripped 3 bases from V and 5 bases from J, with 14 bases between. Germline V gene data show CDR1 as DFQATT and CDR2 as SNEGSKA (reference sequence). The CDR3 here is CSASRRGSHNEQFF. The CDR3 region has the DNA TGCAGTGCTAGTAGGAGGGGGAGCCACAATGAGCAGTTCTTC.

The V and J genes are TRBV6-1 and TRBJ1-1; tentatively, D is TRBD1 (6 bases). V was pared by 7 bases and J by 8 bases, with 20 bases between. The CDR3 has 14 amino acids. Germline V gene data show CDR1 as MNHNS and CDR2 as SASEGT. CDR3 loop: CASTRAGQFSEAFF. The CDR3 nucleotides read TGTGCCAGCACCCGAGCTGGACAGTTCTCCGAAGCTTTCTTT.

In this sample, this clonotype turned up many times. The gene calls are TRBV12-3 or TRBV12-4 and TRBJ2-3; 9 bases align to TRBD2. After removal of 4 bases from V and 8 bases from J, the junction contained 4 bases not matched to a gene. This CDR3 is built from 13 residues. The CDR3 coding sequence is TGTGCCAGCAGTTCGGGACTAGCTGCTACGCAGTATTTT. This sequence encodes CASSSGLAATQYF.

The V gene is TRBV2, the J gene TRBJ2-1, with 8 bases matching TRBD1. Germline lookup yields CDR1 SNHLY and CDR2 FYNNEI. The CDR3 length is 14 residues. Trimming removed 6 bases from V and 4 bases from J; junction bases left unmatched: 5. The CDR3 loop is CASSADRGYNEQFF. Here the CDR3 DNA reads TGTGCCAGCAGCGCCGACAGGGGATACAATGAGCAGTTCTTC.

This clonotype was seen a handful of times. The J gene is TRBJ1-5, the V gene TRBV12-3 or TRBV12-4; weak D call: TRBD1 (5 bases). CDR3 size: 16 residues. The V and J ends lost 4 bases and 4 bases respectively, with 17 bases between them. This chain's CDR3 is CASSWAGGEGNQPQHF. The CDR3 DNA sequence: TGTGCCAGCAGTTGGGCCGGGGGGGAGGGGAATCAGCCCCAGCATTTT.

The chain combines TRBV5-6 with TRBJ1-1; no clear D gene. Between the trimmed V and J ends, which lost 5 bases and 8 bases, there was a span of 10 bases. This CDR3 has 11 amino acids. Germline V CDR1 and CDR2: SGHDT, YYEEEE. The CDR3 protein is CASSRGEEAFF. CDR3 sequence (DNA): TGTGCCAGCAGTCGCGGGGAGGAAGCTTTCTTT.

This sequence joins TRBV7-8 and TRBJ1-1; no reliable D call. Germline V gene data show CDR1 as SGHVS and CDR2 as FQNEAQ. V lost 5 bases, J lost 1 base, and 11 bases lay in between. The CDR3 sequence is 14 residues long. This CDR3 reads CASSQWGRNTEAFF. Here the CDR3 DNA reads TGTGCCAGCAGCCAGTGGGGTCGGAACACTGAAGCTTTCTTT.

The chain joins TRBV6-5 to TRBJ2-5, with 9 bases identical to TRBD1. V lost 5 bases and J lost 6; bases outside the gene matches: 4. Per the germline V gene, CDR1 is MNHEY and CDR2 is SVGAGI. This CDR3 contains 13 residues. In DNA, the CDR3 is TGTGCCAGCAGTCACGGACAGGGGAAGACCCAGTACTTC. The encoded protein is CASSHGQGKTQYF.

The gene calls are TRBV11-2 and TRBJ2-1; 10 nucleotides align to TRBD2. V gave up 5 bases and J gave up 12 bases; unmatched junction bases: 10. The CDR3 has 14 amino acids. The V gene's germline CDR1 is SGHAT and CDR2 FQNNGV. CDR3 nucleotides: TGTGCCAGCAGCCCCTCCTCTAGCGGGAGAAGGCAGTTCTTC. Amino acids: CASSPSSSGRRQFF.

This clonotype was picked up many times. The rearrangement joins TRBV7-6 to TRBJ2-5; D unresolved. The ends were cut back, 1 base at V and 5 bases at J, with 8 bases in the middle. Germline values: CDR1 SGHVS, CDR2 FNYEAQ. The length of the CDR3 is 13 residues. The CDR3 sequence: CASSLVGSETQYF. CDR3 DNA sequence: TGTGCCAGCAGCTTAGTAGGGTCGGAGACCCAGTACTTC.